This TCR beta chain emerged from a study of blood T cell repertoires in COVID-19. V lost 1 base to trimming and J lost 3 bases, with 5 bases between them. CDR3 size: 13 residues. Either two negative PCRs, clearance, or symptom resolution qualified Cohort 3 donors as recovered. Here immunoSEQ multiplex PCR was the method, and the copy in TCRdb shows in-frame clones only, minus some. Found here are around 270,000 clones, 80% to 90% of them singletons; the top ten hold roughly 4.3%. This sequence was found in a young woman who had recovered from COVID-19. The chain couples TRBV12-3 or TRBV12-4 to TRBJ2-3, with D maybe TRBD2 (5 bases). Specimen: PBMCs or T cells enriched from blood (not recorded which). The CDR3 loop reads CASSLGRTDTQYF. CDR3 bases: TGTGCCAGCAGTTTAGGGAGGACAGATACGCAGTATTTT.